The T cell receptor (beta chain) described here comes from a study of T-cell reconstitution after alpha-beta-depleted transplantation in children. TCRbeta library preparation incorporated unique molecular identifiers. TCRdb re-called the PCR reads through MiXCR, storing one row per CDR3 protein. The sample gives around 600,000 distinct CDR3 sequences, about 10% of which show up once; roughly 4% is in the top ten. This CDR3 comprises 14 residues. Germline assignment: CDR1 MDHEN and CDR2 SYDVKM. Trimming took off 8 bases at V and 5 bases at J, with 16 bases between the two ends. This clonotype was observed a few times.

This sequence was found in a human donor who donated a stem cell graft to a child with acute myeloid leukemia. V usage is TRBV28 and J usage is TRBJ2-1; D may be TRBD2 (5 bases). The sample was PBMCs from the stem cell graft donor, taken from the stem cell graft. The CDR3: CASLESGGNNEQFF. CDR3 DNA: TGTGCCAGCTTGGAGAGCGGAGGTAACAATGAGCAGTTCTTC.